Listed here are 30 T cell receptor beta chains from one sample, sequenced in a study of siplizumab effects on memory and regulatory T cells. The protocol was immunoSEQ multiplex PCR, while the TCRdb copy is restricted to in-frame clones and leaves out a portion. Altogether under 130,000 clones are present, 85% to 95% being singletons, with the ten largest covering 0.32%. Sequenced material: CD4+ T cells sorted from blood. Every receptor here comes from a human donor in good health.

The V call is TRBV2, the J call TRBJ1-1, with unresolved D. V lost 2 bases, J lost 3 bases, and 13 bases lay in between. Germline V gives CDR1 SNHLY, CDR2 FYNNEI. This CDR3 region has 15 residues. CDR3 loop: CASSEFPTSYTEAFF. The CDR3 bases are TGTGCCAGCAGTGAATTCCCCACCAGCTACACTGAAGCTTTCTTT. The full variable domain, completed using reference TRBV2 and TRBJ1-1, is EPEVTQTPSHQVTQMGQEVILRCVPISNHLYFYWYRQILGQKVEFLVSFYNNEISEKSEIFDDQFSVERPDGSNFTLKIRSTKLEDSAMYFCASSEFPTSYTEAFFGQGTRLTVV.

The genes are TRBV7-9 and TRBJ2-7; D possibly matches TRBD1 or TRBD2 (5 bases each). CDR1 and CDR2 from the germline V gene are SEHNR and FQNEAQ (reference sequence). Trimming stripped 5 bases from V and 2 bases from J, with 19 bases between. The CDR3 runs 16 residues. The CDR3 sequence is CASSPRSGTGTYEQYF. The CDR3, as DNA: TGTGCCAGCAGCCCAAGATCCGGGACCGGCACCTACGAGCAGTACTTC.

This clone was detected once. J is TRBJ2-2 and V is TRBV5-1; D is perhaps TRBD2 (5 bases). CDR3 length: 15 amino acids. Germline loops: CDR1 SGHRS, CDR2 YFSETQ. Trimming removed 4 bases at V and 0 bases at J, with 10 bases between. DNA of the CDR3: TGCGCCAGCAGCCCCTCCGGGACGAACACCGGGGAGCTGTTTTTT. Translating it yields CASSPSGTNTGELFF.

V is TRBV13 and J is TRBJ1-1, with D hard to call. The germline gives CDR1 PRHDT, CDR2 FYEKMQ (reference sequence). This CDR3 comprises 14 residues. V was pared by 1 base and J by 0 bases, with 6 bases between. The CDR3 loop reads CASSLVGVNTEAFF. For the CDR3, the DNA is TGTGCCAGCAGCTTAGTTGGCGTGAACACTGAAGCTTTCTTT.

The chain combines TRBV9 with TRBJ2-1; 10 nucleotides agree with TRBD1. This CDR3 comprises 15 residues. Germline V gives CDR1 SGDLS, CDR2 YYNGEE. V trimming: 4 bases; J trimming: 1 base; junction bases outside the gene matches: 2. The CDR3 sequence is CASSRGQGSYNEQFF. CDR3 nucleotides: TGTGCCAGCAGCAGGGGACAGGGGTCCTACAATGAGCAGTTCTTC.

The table lists this clone with a few counts. The chain employs TRBV7-9 and TRBJ1-2, with D hard to call. The CDR3 runs 17 residues. Trimming removed 2 bases from V and 2 bases from J, with 18 bases in between. The germline gives CDR1 SEHNR, CDR2 FQNEAQ (reference sequence). In DNA, the CDR3 is TGTGCCAGCAGCTTACTACCCTTCAAGGGTTTAAACTATGGCTACACCTTC. Encoded protein: CASSLLPFKGLNYGYTF.

The rearrangement joins TRBV5-1 to TRBJ2-2; possible D gene TRBD2, 7 bases. Trimming stripped 2 bases from V and 5 bases from J, with 19 bases between. The CDR3 length is 17 residues. The V gene's germline CDR1 is SGHRS and CDR2 YFSETQ. CDR3 in amino acids: CASSLPLLGGVTGELFF. The CDR3 DNA reads TGCGCCAGCAGCTTACCCCTCCTAGGGGGGGTTACCGGGGAGCTGTTTTTT.

The V gene is TRBV5-1, the J gene TRBJ2-3; 7 bases are shared with TRBD2. CDR3 length: 16 residues. CDR1 and CDR2 (germline): SGHRS, YFSETQ. V lost 1 base to trimming and J lost 3 bases; unmatched junction nucleotides: 8. CDR3 amino acids: CASSLRSGGKTDTQYF. Written as DNA, the CDR3 is TGCGCCAGCAGCTTGCGTTCGGGGGGAAAAACAGATACGCAGTATTTT.

CDR3 DNA: TGCGCCAGCGGCCCGGAGAGCGGGTTGGGGTACTTC. Amino acids: CASGPESGLGYF. The V gene is TRBV5-1, the J gene TRBJ2-7; a possible D gene is TRBD2 (6 bases). The CDR3 runs to 12 residues. From germline, CDR1 is SGHRS and CDR2 YFSETQ. V lost 7 bases and J 12 bases, leaving 20 bases between the germline ends.

This sequence joins TRBV6-6 and TRBJ2-3, with TRBD2 matching over 8 bases. V lost 6 bases to trimming and J lost 8 bases; unmatched junction nucleotides: 4. This CDR3 is built from 12 residues. CDR1 and CDR2 (germline): MNHNY, SVGAGI (reference sequence). The CDR3 DNA is TGTGCCAGCAGGGCGGGGGGCGGTACGCAGTATTTT. The encoded protein is CASRAGGGTQYF.

The chain links TRBV25-1 to TRBJ2-3; 12 bases agree with TRBD2. V lost 2 bases and J lost 6; bases outside the gene matches: 6. The CDR3 sequence is 16 residues long. CDR1 and CDR2 from the germline V gene are MGHDK and SYGVNS. The CDR3 sequence is CASSELTSGGQDTQYF. The CDR3 coding sequence is TGTGCCAGCAGTGAACTCACTAGCGGGGGGCAGGATACGCAGTATTTT.

The rearrangement uses TRBV19 and TRBJ1-5, with TRBD1 identical over 8 bases. Germline trimming cut 5 bases from V and 11 bases from J; bases unmatched to any gene: 14. CDR1 is LNHDA, CDR2 SQIVND, per germline (reference sequence). The CDR3 is 15 amino acids. In nucleotides, the CDR3 is TGTGCCAGTAGTTCAACCCGGGACAGGATGTTGACCCAGCATTTT. Its translation is CASSSTRDRMLTQHF.

This clone appeared once. The chain is built from TRBV11-3 and TRBJ2-1, with 8 bases lining up with TRBD2. The germline V gene has CDR1 SGHNT and CDR2 YENEEA. CDR3 size: 14 residues. With 5 bases clipped from V and 13 bases from J, the junction kept 13 bases outside the gene matches. The CDR3 loop is CASSLGRANIEQFF. CDR3 in DNA: TGTGCCAGCAGCCTCGGGAGGGCCAATATTGAACAGTTCTTC.

This chain links TRBV9 with TRBJ2-6; no definite D call. From germline, CDR1 is SGDLS and CDR2 YYNGEE. Deletions cut 2 bases from V and 0 bases from J, with 9 bases between. The CDR3 totals 16 residues. DNA for the CDR3: TGTGCCAGCAGCGTGGGCAGCTTCTCTGGGGCCAACGTCCTGACTTTC. Encoded protein: CASSVGSFSGANVLTF.

This clone came up once. The CDR3 DNA is TGTGCCAGCACCCTGGGAACTAATGAAAAACTGTTTTTT. Its translation: CASTLGTNEKLFF. The rearrangement joins TRBV2 to TRBJ1-4; D not certain. Between the trimmed V and J ends, which lost 7 bases and 1 base, there was a span of 7 bases. Germline V gene lookup returns CDR1 SNHLY and CDR2 FYNNEI. CDR3 length: 13 residues.

The rearrangement joins TRBV5-4 to TRBJ1-1; maybe TRBD1 (5 bases). Trimming took 1 base from V and 3 from J, leaving 7 bases between them. The CDR3 is 13 residues long. Germline CDR1 SGHNT, CDR2 YYREEE (reference sequence). The CDR3 is CASSLQGDTEAFF. CDR3 nucleotides: TGTGCCAGCAGCTTGCAGGGCGACACTGAAGCTTTCTTT.

The chain carries TRBV19 and TRBJ2-2, with a weak D call TRBD2 (6 bases). The germline V and J ends were trimmed by 3 bases and 0 bases, with 14 bases remaining between them. Looked up from germline, CDR1 is LNHDA and CDR2 is SQIVND (reference sequence). The length of the CDR3 is 17 residues. CDR3 loop: CASSILRGLTNTGELFF. The CDR3 bases are TGTGCCAGTAGTATCCTCCGGGGACTCACGAACACCGGGGAGCTGTTTTTT.

V is TRBV15 and J is TRBJ1-6, with a possible D match to TRBD1 (6 bases). Germline V lookup: CDR1 LNHNV, CDR2 YYDKDF (reference sequence). The CDR3 covers 15 residues. Trimming cost V 1 base and J 8 bases, with 12 bases left between them. CDR3 sequence: CATSRGEGVYSPLHF. CDR3 coding DNA: TGTGCCACCAGCAGAGGGGAGGGGGTTTATTCACCCCTCCACTTT.

The gene calls are TRBV23-1 and TRBJ1-6; 7 positions agree with TRBD1. TRBV23-1 is identified as an open reading frame with a role that is uncertain. The trim removed 3 bases at V and 0 bases at J, leaving 20 bases unmatched. There are 22 residues in the CDR3. The CDR3 here is CASSQIDVGQGECYSYNSPLHF. For the CDR3, the DNA is TGCGCCAGCAGTCAGATCGATGTGGGGCAGGGGGAATGTTACTCCTATAATTCACCCCTCCACTTT.

The V and J genes are TRBV6-6 and TRBJ2-7; 9 positions agree with TRBD1. V shed 4 bases, J shed 1 base, and the junction held 8 bases outside the gene matches. The CDR3 has 16 amino acids. Germline values: CDR1 MNHNY, CDR2 SVGAGI (reference sequence). The CDR3 bases are TGTGCCAGCAGTTCTCAAACAGGGGGCTCATCCTACGAGCAGTACTTC. It encodes CASSSQTGGSSYEQYF.

V is TRBV6-5 and J is TRBJ1-2; D is unclear. Deletions cut 4 bases from V and 5 bases from J, with 20 bases between. Germline CDR1 and CDR2: MNHEY and SVGAGI. The length of the CDR3 is 16 residues. The CDR3 DNA follows: TGTGCCAGCAGTTTGGCCCAGCTCAACGAACTTTATGGCTACACCTTC. Amino acid sequence: CASSLAQLNELYGYTF.

The V and J genes are TRBV10-3 and TRBJ1-5; perhaps TRBD1 as D (5 bases). The germline V gene has CDR1 ENHRY and CDR2 SYGVKD. V was pared by 6 bases and J by 0 bases, with 15 bases between. The CDR3 totals 16 residues. CDR3 DNA: TGTGCCATCAGCCGAGCCGGGACGGATAGCAATCAGCCCCAGCATTTT. This translates into CAISRAGTDSNQPQHF.

The chain combines TRBV6-1 with TRBJ2-1; TRBD1 matches at 11 bases. This CDR3 is built from 15 residues. V lost 4 bases, J lost 6 bases, and 5 bases stayed unmatched. The germline gives CDR1 MNHNS, CDR2 SASEGT. The CDR3 nucleotides are TGTGCCAGCAGTGGGGGACAGGGGGGAGGCAATGAGCAGTTCTTC. Amino acid sequence: CASSGGQGGGNEQFF.

This chain joins TRBV7-8 and TRBJ2-3; 12 positions match TRBD2. Losses at the gene ends were 2 bases for V and 3 bases for J; bases not matched to a gene: 3. CDR1 is SGHVS and CDR2 is FQNEAQ in the germline V gene. The CDR3 has 16 residues. CDR3 bases: TGTGCCAGCAGCTTAATGACTAGCGGGAGAACAGATACGCAGTATTTT. This encodes CASSLMTSGRTDTQYF. Looking up the rest from reference TRBV7-8 and TRBJ2-3 gives the full variable domain: GAGVSQSPRYKVAKRGQDVALRCDPISGHVSLFWYQQALGQGPEFLTYFQNEAQLDKSGLPSDRFFAERPEGSVSTLKIQRTQQEDSAVYLCASSLMTSGRTDTQYFGPGTRLTVL.

For the CDR3, the DNA is TGTGCCAGCAGTGAAGCATCCCGTCGAAGGTATTCACCCCTCCACTTT. Amino acids: CASSEASRRRYSPLHF. The J gene is TRBJ1-6, the V gene TRBV2; no definite D call. Trimming took off 0 bases at V and 8 bases at J, with 14 bases between the two ends. The CDR3 is 16 residues long. CDR1 is SNHLY, CDR2 FYNNEI, per germline.

The rearrangement links TRBV5-1 to TRBJ1-1; TRBD1 might be the D (6 bases). Trimming shortened V by 4 bases and J by 3 bases, and 16 bases separated the two germline ends. Germline V CDR1 and CDR2: SGHRS, YFSETQ. The CDR3 covers 15 residues. The CDR3 sequence is CASSAYRVWDTEAFF. The CDR3 nucleotides are TGCGCCAGCAGCGCGTACAGGGTCTGGGACACTGAAGCTTTCTTT.

This chain connects TRBV5-1 to TRBJ1-1, with 7 bases lining up with TRBD1. The CDR3 runs to 14 residues. CDR1 and CDR2 (germline): SGHRS, YFSETQ. Unmatched junction bases numbered 8, after V lost 4 bases and J lost 5 bases. The CDR3 nucleotides read TGCGCCAGCAGCGGAGGGGGCAGGAGGACTGAAGCTTTCTTT. Amino acids: CASSGGGRRTEAFF.

The genes are TRBV10-3 and TRBJ1-1; 7 bases match TRBD1. Looked up from germline, CDR1 is ENHRY and CDR2 is SYGVKD. V was pared by 6 bases and J by 0 bases, with 4 bases of the junction left unmatched. The CDR3 contains 14 residues. The CDR3 sequence is CAIRVGQLNTEAFF. CDR3 in DNA: TGTGCCATCAGGGTGGGACAGTTGAACACTGAAGCTTTCTTT.

The chain is built from TRBV30 and TRBJ2-5; the match to TRBD2 covers 12 bases. Germline trimming cut 4 bases from V and 0 bases from J; bases unmatched to any gene: 6. This CDR3 contains 16 residues. Germline CDR1 and CDR2: GTSNPN and SVGIG (reference sequence). For the CDR3, the DNA is TGTGCCTGGATCCTAGCGGGAGGGGGGAACCAAGAGACCCAGTACTTC. Its protein product is CAWILAGGGNQETQYF.

The chain couples TRBV4-1 to TRBJ2-1; tentatively, D is TRBD2 (6 bases). The CDR3 consists of 17 residues. Trimming took off 4 bases at V and 0 bases at J, with 16 bases between the two ends. Germline CDR1 is MGHRA and CDR2 is YSYEKL. The CDR3 region has the DNA TGCGCCAGCAGCCCCCCCAGCGGGTTACCCTCCTACAATGAGCAGTTCTTC. It encodes CASSPPSGLPSYNEQFF.